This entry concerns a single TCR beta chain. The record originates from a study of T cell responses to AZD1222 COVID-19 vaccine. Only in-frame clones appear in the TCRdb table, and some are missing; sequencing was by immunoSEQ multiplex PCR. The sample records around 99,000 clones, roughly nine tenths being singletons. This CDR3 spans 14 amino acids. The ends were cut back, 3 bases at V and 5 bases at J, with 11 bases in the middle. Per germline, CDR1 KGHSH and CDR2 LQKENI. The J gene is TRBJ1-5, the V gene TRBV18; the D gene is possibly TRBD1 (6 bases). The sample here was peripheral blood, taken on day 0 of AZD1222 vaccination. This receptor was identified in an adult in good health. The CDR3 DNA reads TGTGCCAGCTCACCGAGGACAGCTGATCAGCCCCAGCATTTT. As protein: CASSPRTADQPQHF.